This T cell receptor (beta chain) was captured in a study of CD8 T cells in ankylosing spondylitis. V shed 3 bases and J shed 7 bases, with 9 bases lying between them. Germline CDR1 SGHVS, CDR2 FQNEAQ. The CDR3 is 13 residues long. Study-wide results and limits: Apparently characteristic of ankylosing spondylitis blood was a TCR beta motif (under ten highly homologous variants).

For TCR beta, libraries came from quantitative 5'-RACE with molecular barcodes. TCRdb independently ran MiXCR on the 5' RACE reads; one entry per CDR3 protein. The sample consists of over 450,000 distinct CDR3 sequences, 12% of them appearing once. On this clonotype: The target antigen is unknown.

The receptor comes from a male donor with ankylosing spondylitis. Sequencing used blood, either unsorted or a sorted T cell fraction (not recorded which). This chain links TRBV7-8 with TRBJ2-2; D may match TRBD1 or TRBD2 (5 bases each). The CDR3 DNA reads TGTGCCAGCAGCTTCAGGGAGAACGGGGAGCTGTTTTTT. This gives the protein CASSFRENGELFF.